The clone carrying this T cell receptor (beta chain) was counted at least ten times. The antigen is undetermined. The data were obtained in a study of glioma-infiltrating T cells. The V and J ends lost 0 bases and 0 bases respectively, with 14 bases between them. Germline V lookup: CDR1 LGHNA, CDR2 YNFKEQ. This CDR3 region has 17 residues. Points from the study as a whole: Gliomas, especially low-grade, showed above-expected tissue-blood divergence; non-neoplastic patients showed below.

Using RNA template, CDR3s of TCR alpha and beta were amplified with iRepertoire arm-PCR. One-step reverse transcription and amplification started from approximately 100-400 ng of tissue mRNA or PBMC total RNA. One entry per CDR3 protein, called by TCRdb with MiXCR from the multiplex PCR reads. The sample records under 130,000 distinct CDR3 sequences, 25% to 30% being singletons. J is TRBJ1-1 and V is TRBV4-2, with no clear D. The TCR originated in a human donor with low-grade glioma or glioblastoma, undergoing nonglioma brain surgery, or in good health (not recorded which). The source material was glioma tissue, nonneoplastic brain tissue, or PBMCs (not recorded which). CDR3: CASSQERQPRMNTEAFF. CDR3 nucleotide sequence: TGTGCCAGCAGCCAAGAGAGGCAGCCAAGAATGAACACTGAAGCTTTCTTT.